These 18 T cell receptor beta chains were all obtained from the same sample, sequenced in a study of cytomegalovirus exposure and HLA in healthy donors. The PCR contained 60 Vbeta and 13 Jbeta primers. Method: immunoSEQ multiplex PCR; TCRdb's copy keeps in-frame clones and lacks some. This sample carries around 170,000 clones, 79% of them seen once, and the ten largest clones take 0.69%. Sequenced: PBMCs. The receptors come from a woman aged 40 to 50 in good health and CMV-seronegative.

The rearrangement uses TRBV2 and TRBJ1-2, with TRBD1 as a possible D gene (6 bases). V was cut by 9 bases and J by 4 bases, with 15 bases left in between. CDR3 size: 13 residues. Germline values: CDR1 SNHLY, CDR2 FYNNEI. DNA of the CDR3: TGTGCCAGACTGGACAGCCGGCCCTATGGCTACACCTTC. Translated: CARLDSRPYGYTF.

As concerns this clone: Other DNA sequences in the same sample also yield this CDR3. This chain's CDR3 is CSVDSYGYTF. The CDR3, as DNA: TGCAGCGTTGACAGCTATGGCTACACCTTC. The rearrangement joins TRBV29-1 to TRBJ1-2; D is undetermined. The CDR3 is made up of 10 amino acids. Between the trimmed V and J ends, which lost 3 bases and 4 bases, there was a span of 3 bases. From germline, CDR1 is SQVTM and CDR2 ANQGSEA.

The chain recombines TRBV7-9 with TRBJ1-1; possibly TRBD1 for D (6 bases). V lost 5 bases to trimming and J lost 6 bases, with 13 bases between them. Looked up from germline, CDR1 is SEHNR and CDR2 is FQNEAQ (reference sequence). The CDR3 consists of 13 residues. CDR3 amino acids: CASSPTDSPEAFF. As DNA, the CDR3 is TGTGCCAGCAGCCCCACGGACAGCCCTGAAGCTTTCTTT.

The chain carries TRBV2 and TRBJ2-7; 10 nucleotides match TRBD2. The ends lost 6 bases at V and 4 bases at J; junction bases unmatched: 9. Germline assignment: CDR1 SNHLY and CDR2 FYNNEI. This CDR3 contains 15 residues. This chain's CDR3 is CASSEGLAPLYEQYF. Written as DNA, the CDR3 is TGTGCCAGCAGCGAGGGACTAGCGCCACTGTACGAGCAGTACTTC. Full variable domain (remainder filled in from reference TRBV2 and TRBJ2-7): EPEVTQTPSHQVTQMGQEVILRCVPISNHLYFYWYRQILGQKVEFLVSFYNNEISEKSEIFDDQFSVERPDGSNFTLKIRSTKLEDSAMYFCASSEGLAPLYEQYFGPGTRLTVT.

The genes are TRBV11-2 and TRBJ2-7; 10 bases are a match to TRBD1. The CDR3 spans 15 residues. The J segment lost 3 bases and the V segment lost 5 bases, leaving 7 bases of the junction unmatched. The germline V gene has CDR1 SGHAT and CDR2 FQNNGV. CDR3 sequence: CASSRKGQGSYEQYF. In nucleotides, the CDR3 is TGTGCCAGCAGCCGCAAGGGACAGGGGAGCTACGAGCAGTACTTC.

The chain links TRBV7-2 to TRBJ1-5; 10 bases are shared with TRBD1. V lost 5 bases, J lost 4 bases, and 8 bases stayed unmatched. There are 16 residues in the CDR3. Germline CDR1 is SGHTA and CDR2 is FQGNSA. Here the CDR3 DNA reads TGTGCCAGCAGCCCCCGGGGACAGGGGCCAAATCAGCCCCAGCATTTT. Protein: CASSPRGQGPNQPQHF.

The genes are TRBV27 and TRBJ1-1, with 10 positions matching TRBD1. Germline values: CDR1 MNHEY, CDR2 SMNVEV (reference sequence). There are 15 residues in the CDR3. V lost 4 bases to trimming and J lost 1 base; unmatched junction nucleotides: 3. Written as DNA, the CDR3 is TGTGCCAGCAGTTCCCGGGACAGGGGGAACACTGAAGCTTTCTTT. Translation: CASSSRDRGNTEAFF.

The chain combines TRBV9 with TRBJ2-1, with D maybe TRBD2 (6 bases). This CDR3 is built from 15 residues. Germline V lookup: CDR1 SGDLS, CDR2 YYNGEE. V was cut by 0 bases and J by 7 bases, with 14 bases left in between. The CDR3, as DNA: TGTGCCAGCAGCGTAGGACTAGTGGATGGGAATGAGCAGTTCTTC. Amino acids: CASSVGLVDGNEQFF.

This clone was detected only once. This chain uses TRBV7-2 with TRBJ1-5, with TRBD1 matching over 7 bases. This CDR3 has 15 residues. The V gene end was trimmed by 1 base and the J gene end by 5 bases; junction bases not matched to a gene: 5. CDR1 is SGHTA, CDR2 FQGNSA, per germline. CDR3 bases: TGTGCCAGCAGCTTAGAAACAGGGGTCGATCAGCCCCAGCATTTT. This translates into CASSLETGVDQPQHF.

This clone was counted a few times. V gene TRBV27 combines with J gene TRBJ1-1; 7 bases are a match to TRBD1. CDR3 length: 13 residues. Germline values: CDR1 MNHEY, CDR2 SMNVEV (reference sequence). V shed 6 bases and J 0 bases; nucleotides not matched to a gene: 1. The CDR3 sequence is CASRGGLNTEAFF. For the CDR3, the DNA is TGTGCCAGCAGAGGGGGCCTGAACACTGAAGCTTTCTTT.

The gene calls are TRBV5-1 and TRBJ1-2; D unclear. The CDR3 contains 13 residues. Trimming left V 5 bases short and J 8 bases short, with 16 bases between. Germline V gene sequence: CDR1 SGHRS, CDR2 YFSETQ. CDR3 sequence (DNA): TGCGCCAGCAGGATAGAGCCTTCGGGAGGCTACACCTTC. Protein: CASRIEPSGGYTF.

This rearrangement joins TRBV2 to TRBJ1-4, with a tentative D call TRBD1 (5 bases). Germline V gene lookup returns CDR1 SNHLY and CDR2 FYNNEI. CDR3 length equals 13 residues. The V gene lost 6 bases and the J gene lost 5 bases, with 10 bases spanning the gap. CDR3 bases: TGTGCCAGCAGACCTGGGGCCAATGAAAAACTGTTTTTT. Its protein product is CASRPGANEKLFF.

The chain carries TRBV11-3 and TRBJ2-2, with D perhaps TRBD2 (5 bases). Trimming removed 5 bases at V and 6 bases at J, with 10 bases between. The CDR3 runs to 13 residues. Germline V CDR1 and CDR2: SGHNT, YENEEA. The CDR3 DNA reads TGTGCCAGCAGCGGAGTGAGGGCCGGGGAGCTGTTTTTT. Translating it yields CASSGVRAGELFF.

A remark on this clone: Within the sample, other DNA sequences also encode this same CDR3. The J gene is TRBJ1-2, the V gene TRBV18; TRBD1 might be the D (5 bases). The V gene's germline CDR1 is KGHSH and CDR2 LQKENI. The ends were cut back, 0 bases at V and 3 bases at J, with 5 bases in the middle. The CDR3 is made up of 13 amino acids. CDR3 nucleotide sequence: TGTGCCAGCTCACCACCAGGGGACTATGGCTACACCTTC. Residues: CASSPPGDYGYTF.

This clone was recorded a few times. The rearrangement uses TRBV5-6 and TRBJ1-4; TRBD1 matches 9 bases. The junction had 8 bases not matched to a gene; V was cut back by 8 bases and J by 3 bases. The germline V gene has CDR1 SGHDT and CDR2 YYEEEE. The CDR3 extends over 15 amino acids. The CDR3 bases are TGTGCCAGTAAGGGGACAGGGACCGCTAATGAAAAACTGTTTTTT. It encodes CASKGTGTANEKLFF.

The chain carries TRBV29-1 and TRBJ2-3, with D tentatively TRBD1 (5 bases). Germline CDR1 SQVTM, CDR2 ANQGSEA. The V gene lost 4 bases and the J gene lost 4 bases, with 15 bases spanning the gap. The CDR3 has 14 residues. The CDR3 bases are TGCAGCGTTGGCCCGAAAGGGGTCGCAGATACGCAGTATTTT. Its protein product is CSVGPKGVADTQYF.

This sequence joins TRBV5-6 and TRBJ2-1; 10 positions agree with TRBD2. The V gene's germline CDR1 is SGHDT and CDR2 YYEEEE. With V trimmed by 1 base and J by 8 bases, 9 bases remained unmatched. The CDR3 length is 16 residues. Here the CDR3 reads CASSLLAGAASDEQFF. The CDR3, as DNA: TGTGCCAGCAGCTTGCTAGCGGGAGCGGCTTCGGATGAGCAGTTCTTC.

The rearrangement joins TRBV4-2 to TRBJ1-2; no reliable D call. V was shortened by 4 bases and J by 1 base, with 10 bases between the two germline ends. The CDR3 spans 14 residues. Germline V gene sequence: CDR1 LGHNA, CDR2 YNFKEQ. The DNA for the CDR3 is TGTGCCAGCAGCCTCGACGGACTTAACTATGGCTACACCTTC. It specifies CASSLDGLNYGYTF.